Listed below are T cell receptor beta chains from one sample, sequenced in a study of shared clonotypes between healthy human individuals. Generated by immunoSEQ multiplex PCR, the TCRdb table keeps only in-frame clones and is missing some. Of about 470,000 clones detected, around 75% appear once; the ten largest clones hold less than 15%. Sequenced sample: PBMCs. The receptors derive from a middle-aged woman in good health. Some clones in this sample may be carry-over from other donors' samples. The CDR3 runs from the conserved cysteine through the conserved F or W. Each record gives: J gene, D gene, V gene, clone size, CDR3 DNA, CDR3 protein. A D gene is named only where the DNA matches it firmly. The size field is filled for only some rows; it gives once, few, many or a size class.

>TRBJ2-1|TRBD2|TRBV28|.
TGTGCCAGCAGTTCTACGGGACTAGCAAGCAATGAGCAGTTCTTC
CASSSTGLASNEQFF
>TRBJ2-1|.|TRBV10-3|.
TGTGCCATCAGTGACTCCACTAGTTTCTATGAGCAGTTCTTC
CAISDSTSFYEQFF
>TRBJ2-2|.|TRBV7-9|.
TGTGCCAGCAGCCCAACAGCAAACACCGGGGAGCTGTTTTTT
CASSPTANTGELFF
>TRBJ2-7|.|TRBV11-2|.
TGCGCAGCAGGGGGGGCTAGAAAGTTCTACGAGCAGTACTTC
CAAGGARKFYEQYF
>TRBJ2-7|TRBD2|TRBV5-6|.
TGTGCCAGCAGGCGGCGGGGGGCAAGCTACGAGCAGTACTTC
CASRRRGASYEQYF
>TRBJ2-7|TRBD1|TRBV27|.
TGTGCCAGCAGTCAGGGGACAGGCAGAACTTTGGAGCAGTACTTC
CASSQGTGRTLEQYF
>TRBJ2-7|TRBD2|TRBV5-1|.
TGCGCCAGCAGCTTGGTAGCGGGAGGTTACGAGCAGTACTTC
CASSLVAGGYEQYF
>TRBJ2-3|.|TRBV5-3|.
TGTGCCAGAAGGCAGGGGTGGTCTTCGGATACGCAGTATTTT
CARRQGWSSDTQYF
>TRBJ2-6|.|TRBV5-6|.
TGTGCCAGCAGCTTGGTGGGGGAACCTGGGGCCAACGTCCTGACTTTC
CASSLVGEPGANVLTF
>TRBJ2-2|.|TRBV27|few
TGTGCCAGCAGTTCGCCATTGACAGGTCCCGGGGAGCTGTTTTTT
CASSSPLTGPGELFF
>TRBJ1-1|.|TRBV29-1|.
TGCAGCGCCAAACAGGGTAACACTGAAGCTTTCTTT
CSAKQGNTEAFF
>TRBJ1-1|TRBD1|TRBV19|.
TGTGCCAGTAGTATAACGGGGACAGGCACTGAAGCTTTCTTT
CASSITGTGTEAFF
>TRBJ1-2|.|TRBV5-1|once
TGCGCCAGCAGCCGAGAGTCTTTTTATTATGGCTACACCTTC
CASSRESFYYGYTF
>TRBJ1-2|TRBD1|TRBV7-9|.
TGTGCCAGCAGCTTATCAGGGGACAGTAGCTACACCTTC
CASSLSGDSSYTF
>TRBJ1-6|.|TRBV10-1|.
TGCGCCAGCAGTGAGTCCAGGGCAGATAATTCACCCCTCCACTTT
CASSESRADNSPLHF
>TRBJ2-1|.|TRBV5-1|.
TGCGCCAGCAGCTTTAGTCAGCCCGCCTACAATGAGCAGTTCTTC
CASSFSQPAYNEQFF
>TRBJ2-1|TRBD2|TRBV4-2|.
TGTGCCAGCAGCCTATACGAGGGAGGGCCGAGGAATGAGCAGTTCTTC
CASSLYEGGPRNEQFF
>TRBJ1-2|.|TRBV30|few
TGTGCCCAAGAGGGGGGATCCTATGGATACACCTTC
CAQEGGSYGYTF
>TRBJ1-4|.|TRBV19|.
TGTGCCAGTGAAAAGGGACGGGGTCATGAAAAACTGTTTTTT
CASEKGRGHEKLFF
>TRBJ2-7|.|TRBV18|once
TGTGCCAGCTCACCAAGCAATCGAGGGCCCTTAAACTACGAGCAGTACTTC
CASSPSNRGPLNYEQYF
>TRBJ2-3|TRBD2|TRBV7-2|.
TGTGCCAGCAGCTTGAGCGGGAGGGCCACAGATACGCAGTATTTT
CASSLSGRATDTQYF
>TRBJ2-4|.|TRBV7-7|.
TGTGCCAACGACCCCCGCGTCATTCAGTACTTC
CANDPRVIQYF
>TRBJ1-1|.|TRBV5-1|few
TGCGCCAGCAGCCCACGGCCGGAGGACACTGAAGCTTTCTTT
CASSPRPEDTEAFF
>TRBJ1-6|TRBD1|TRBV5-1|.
TGCGCCAGCAGCAGAGGCGGGACAGCCAATTCACCCCTCCACTTT
CASSRGGTANSPLHF
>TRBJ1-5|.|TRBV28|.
TGTGCCAGCAGTTCACCCTGGGAAGGGGGGGTCAATAGCAATCAGCCCCAGCATTTT
CASSSPWEGGVNSNQPQHF
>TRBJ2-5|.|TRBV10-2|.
TGCGCCAGCAGTGAGTCCAGGGCAGGGCGAGAGACCCAGTACTTC
CASSESRAGRETQYF
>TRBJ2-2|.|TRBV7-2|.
TGTGCCAGCAGCTTAGAAGGGCTCACCGGGGAGCTGTTTTTT
CASSLEGLTGELFF
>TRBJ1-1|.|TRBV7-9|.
TGTGCCAGCAGCTTAGGGAGGGGGTTGGACACTGAAGCTTTCTTT
CASSLGRGLDTEAFF
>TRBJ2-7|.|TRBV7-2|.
TGTGCCAGCAGCGCAGGCCGGGAGCAGTACTTC
CASSAGREQYF
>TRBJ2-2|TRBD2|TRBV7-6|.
TGTGCCAGCAGCTTATTGGACTTAGGACTAGCGCATAACACCGGGGAGCTGTTTTTT
CASSLLDLGLAHNTGELFF
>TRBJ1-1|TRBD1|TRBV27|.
TGTGCCAGCAGTTTATCGACCGGGACAGGGGGAAACACTGAAGCTTTCTTT
CASSLSTGTGGNTEAFF
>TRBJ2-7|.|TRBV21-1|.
TGTGCCAGCAGCAAGCCGACTAGGGCGCCCTACGAGCAGTACTTC
CASSKPTRAPYEQYF
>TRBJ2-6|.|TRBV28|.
TGTGCCAGCAGGGCAGTTTCCGGGGCCAACGTCCTGACTTTC
CASRAVSGANVLTF
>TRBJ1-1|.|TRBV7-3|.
TGTGCCAGCAGCTTAATGGCAGGCCTCAACACTGAAGCTTTCTTT
CASSLMAGLNTEAFF
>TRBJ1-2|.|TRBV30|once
TGTGCCGCCGGGGACGGAAGTCACACCTTC
CAAGDGSHTF
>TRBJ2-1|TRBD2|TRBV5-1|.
TGCGCCAGCAGCCGGACTAGCGGGAGCAATGAGCAGTTCTTC
CASSRTSGSNEQFF
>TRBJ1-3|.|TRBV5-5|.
TGTGCCAGCAGCTTGTTGCAGGGTCCTGGAAACACCATATATTTT
CASSLLQGPGNTIYF
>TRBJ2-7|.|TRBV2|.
TGTGCCTCGGGACTCGTAGTCGAGCAGTACTTC
CASGLVVEQYF
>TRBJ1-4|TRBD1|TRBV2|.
TGTGCCAGCATGGTAACAGGGGGGCCTAATGAAAAACTGTTTTTT
CASMVTGGPNEKLFF
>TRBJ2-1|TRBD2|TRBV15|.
TGTGCCACCAGGCAAGGGACTAGCGGGGTGTGGCAGTTCTTC
CATRQGTSGVWQFF
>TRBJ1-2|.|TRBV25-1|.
TGTGCCAGCAGTGAATCTCCCAGGGATGGCTACACCTTC
CASSESPRDGYTF
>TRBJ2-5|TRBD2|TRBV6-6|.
TGTGCCAGCAGGTACGCGCGGGGGGCCCATCAAGAGACCCAGTACTTC
CASRYARGAHQETQYF
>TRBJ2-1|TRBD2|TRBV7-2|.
TGTGCCAGCAGTAGACTAGCGGGAGGGTACAATGAGCAGTTCTTC
CASSRLAGGYNEQFF
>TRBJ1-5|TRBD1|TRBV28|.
TGTGCCAGCAGTTTTGGACAGGCTCTAAATCAGCCCCAGCATTTT
CASSFGQALNQPQHF